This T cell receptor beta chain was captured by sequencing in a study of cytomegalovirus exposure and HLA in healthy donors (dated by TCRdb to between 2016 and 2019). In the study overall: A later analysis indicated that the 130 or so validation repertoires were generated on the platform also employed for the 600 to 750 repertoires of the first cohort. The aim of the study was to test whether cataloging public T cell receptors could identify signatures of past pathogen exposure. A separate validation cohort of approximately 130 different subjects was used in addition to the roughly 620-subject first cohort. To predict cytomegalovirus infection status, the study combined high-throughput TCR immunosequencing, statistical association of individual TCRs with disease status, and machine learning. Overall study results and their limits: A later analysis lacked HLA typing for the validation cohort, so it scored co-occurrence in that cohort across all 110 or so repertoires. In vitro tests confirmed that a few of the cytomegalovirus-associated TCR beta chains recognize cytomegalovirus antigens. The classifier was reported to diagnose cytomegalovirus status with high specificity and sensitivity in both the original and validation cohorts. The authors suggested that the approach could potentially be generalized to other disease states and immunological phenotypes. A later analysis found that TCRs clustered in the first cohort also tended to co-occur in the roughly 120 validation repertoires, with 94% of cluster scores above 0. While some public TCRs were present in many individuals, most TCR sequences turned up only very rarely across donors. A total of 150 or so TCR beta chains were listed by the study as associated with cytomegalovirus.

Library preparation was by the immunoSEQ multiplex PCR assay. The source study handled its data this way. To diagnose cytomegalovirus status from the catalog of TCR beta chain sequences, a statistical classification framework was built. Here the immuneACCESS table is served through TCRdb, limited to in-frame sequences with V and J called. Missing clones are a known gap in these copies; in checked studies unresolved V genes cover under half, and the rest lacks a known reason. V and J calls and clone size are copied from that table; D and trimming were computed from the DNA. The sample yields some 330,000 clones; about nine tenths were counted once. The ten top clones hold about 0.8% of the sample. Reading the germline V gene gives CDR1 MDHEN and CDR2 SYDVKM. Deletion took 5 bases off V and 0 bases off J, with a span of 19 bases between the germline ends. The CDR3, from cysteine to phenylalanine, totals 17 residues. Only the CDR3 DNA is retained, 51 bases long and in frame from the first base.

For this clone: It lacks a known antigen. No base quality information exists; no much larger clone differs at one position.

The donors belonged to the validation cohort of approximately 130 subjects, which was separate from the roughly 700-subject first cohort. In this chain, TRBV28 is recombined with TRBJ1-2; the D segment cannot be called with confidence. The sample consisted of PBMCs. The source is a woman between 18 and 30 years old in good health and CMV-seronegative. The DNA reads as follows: TGTGCCAGCAGTCACCCCTCCGAGGCAGAAGCTAACTATGGCTACACCTTC. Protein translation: CASSHPSEAEANYGYTF.